The rows below give T cell receptor beta chains drawn from one sample of a study of shared clonotypes between healthy human individuals. TCRdb's table, derived via immunoSEQ multiplex PCR, lists solely in-frame clones and lacks some. Of around 2.1 million clones listed, roughly 95% were seen once; the top ten hold roughly 0.13%. Sequenced sample: naive CD4+ T cells sorted from blood. Every receptor here comes from a man aged 18 to 35 in good health. Each CDR3 is given with its conserved first and last residue. D genes are given only for firm matches. Clone sizes are given selectively: once, few, many, or a class where the clone is expanded.

j_gene: TRBJ2-1
d_gene: TRBD1
v_gene: TRBV27
abundance: -
CDR3aa: CASSQRQGLLNEQFF
CDR3nt: TGTGCCAGCAGTCAGAGACAGGGGTTACTCAATGAGCAGTTCTTC

j_gene: TRBJ2-1
d_gene: TRBD2
v_gene: TRBV5-4
abundance: -
CDR3aa: CASSQPISGGAFNEQFF
CDR3nt: TGTGCCAGCAGCCAGCCAATTAGCGGGGGGGCCTTCAATGAGCAGTTCTTC

j_gene: TRBJ2-7
d_gene: -
v_gene: TRBV7-8
abundance: -
CDR3aa: CASTPRPGGSSYEQYF
CDR3nt: TGTGCCAGCACCCCTCGTCCTGGGGGGAGCTCCTACGAGCAGTACTTC

j_gene: TRBJ2-1
d_gene: -
v_gene: TRBV6-6
abundance: -
CDR3aa: CASRRAESSYNEQFF
CDR3nt: TGTGCCAGCAGACGAGCGGAAAGCTCCTACAATGAGCAGTTCTTC

j_gene: TRBJ2-3
d_gene: TRBD2
v_gene: TRBV14
abundance: -
CDR3aa: CASSPMTSGGDTQYF
CDR3nt: TGTGCCAGCAGCCCGATGACTAGCGGAGGGGATACGCAGTATTTT

j_gene: TRBJ1-2
d_gene: -
v_gene: TRBV7-9
abundance: -
CDR3aa: CASSRGQGGSNYGYTF
CDR3nt: TGTGCCAGCAGCCGTGGGCAGGGAGGTTCTAACTATGGCTACACCTTC

j_gene: TRBJ2-7
d_gene: TRBD2
v_gene: TRBV5-5
abundance: -
CDR3aa: CASSLTGTSGYEQYF
CDR3nt: TGTGCCAGCAGCCTCACCGGGACTAGCGGTTACGAGCAGTACTTC

j_gene: TRBJ2-2
d_gene: TRBD1
v_gene: TRBV19
abundance: -
CDR3aa: CASRQGAAGELFF
CDR3nt: TGTGCCAGTAGACAGGGGGCGGCCGGGGAGCTGTTTTTT

j_gene: TRBJ2-2
d_gene: -
v_gene: TRBV5-1
abundance: once
CDR3aa: CASSLGSQGGTGELFF
CDR3nt: TGCGCCAGCAGCTTGGGGAGCCAGGGAGGCACCGGGGAGCTGTTTTTT

j_gene: TRBJ1-1
d_gene: -
v_gene: TRBV10-1
abundance: -
CDR3aa: CASSESLNTEAFF
CDR3nt: TGCGCCAGCAGTGAGAGCCTGAACACTGAAGCTTTCTTT

j_gene: TRBJ2-1
d_gene: TRBD2
v_gene: TRBV18
abundance: -
CDR3aa: CASSPGLAGISIGEQFF
CDR3nt: TGTGCCAGCTCACCCGGACTAGCGGGGATTTCTATCGGTGAGCAGTTCTTC

j_gene: TRBJ2-1
d_gene: TRBD2
v_gene: TRBV18
abundance: -
CDR3aa: CASSPADRVVLAGLYEQFF
CDR3nt: TGTGCCAGCTCACCTGCGGACAGAGTAGTACTAGCGGGATTATATGAGCAGTTCTTC

j_gene: TRBJ2-3
d_gene: -
v_gene: TRBV7-6
abundance: -
CDR3aa: CASSLVGERTDTQYF
CDR3nt: TGTGCCAGCAGCTTAGTTGGGGAACGCACAGATACGCAGTATTTT

j_gene: TRBJ1-2
d_gene: -
v_gene: TRBV5-1
abundance: -
CDR3aa: CASSFAGEKGYTF
CDR3nt: TGCGCCAGCAGCTTTGCAGGGGAGAAAGGCTACACCTTC

j_gene: TRBJ2-5
d_gene: TRBD2
v_gene: TRBV11-2
abundance: -
CDR3aa: CASSLDTASGRTLYQETQYF
CDR3nt: TGTGCCAGCAGCTTAGATACGGCTAGCGGGAGGACCCTTTACCAAGAGACCCAGTACTTC

j_gene: TRBJ1-2
d_gene: -
v_gene: TRBV10-3
abundance: -
CDR3aa: CAISEGIGGYTF
CDR3nt: TGTGCCATCAGTGAAGGGATCGGTGGCTACACCTTC

j_gene: TRBJ2-7
d_gene: TRBD2
v_gene: TRBV7-3
abundance: -
CDR3aa: CASSLQAGGNYEQYF
CDR3nt: TGTGCCAGCAGCTTACAGGCCGGGGGGAACTACGAGCAGTACTTC

j_gene: TRBJ2-7
d_gene: TRBD1
v_gene: TRBV10-3
abundance: -
CDR3aa: CAISPVDRVPHEQYF
CDR3nt: TGTGCCATCAGTCCGGTCGACAGGGTCCCCCACGAGCAGTACTTC

j_gene: TRBJ1-1
d_gene: -
v_gene: TRBV2
abundance: -
CDR3aa: CASSGRTGANTEAFF
CDR3nt: TGTGCCAGCAGTGGCAGGACGGGCGCGAACACTGAAGCTTTCTTT

j_gene: TRBJ2-7
d_gene: -
v_gene: TRBV5-4
abundance: -
CDR3aa: CASSLPGGYEQYF
CDR3nt: TGTGCCAGCAGCTTGCCTGGGGGGTACGAGCAGTACTTC

j_gene: TRBJ2-5
d_gene: -
v_gene: TRBV2
abundance: -
CDR3aa: CASSYREETQYF
CDR3nt: TGTGCCAGCAGTTACAGGGAAGAGACCCAGTACTTC

j_gene: TRBJ1-1
d_gene: -
v_gene: TRBV6-6
abundance: -
CDR3aa: CASSYSSGFNQAFF
CDR3nt: TGTGCCAGCAGTTACTCGTCGGGGTTCAATCAAGCTTTCTTT

j_gene: TRBJ2-7
d_gene: -
v_gene: TRBV6-6
abundance: -
CDR3aa: CASSYSNPALHGGQYF
CDR3nt: TGTGCCAGCAGTTACTCGAACCCCGCGCTCCACGGTGGGCAGTACTTC

j_gene: TRBJ2-5
d_gene: -
v_gene: TRBV30
abundance: -
CDR3aa: CAWDKGGETQYF
CDR3nt: TGTGCCTGGGACAAGGGGGGGGAGACCCAGTACTTC

j_gene: TRBJ2-7
d_gene: TRBD1
v_gene: TRBV5-1
abundance: once
CDR3aa: CASSLQGLSSYEQYF
CDR3nt: TGCGCCAGCAGCTTACAGGGGCTTAGCTCCTACGAGCAGTACTTC

j_gene: TRBJ1-2
d_gene: TRBD1
v_gene: TRBV19
abundance: once
CDR3aa: CASRTGTGLGGYTF
CDR3nt: TGTGCCAGTAGAACGGGGACAGGCCTCGGAGGCTACACCTTC

j_gene: TRBJ2-5
d_gene: -
v_gene: TRBV7-2
abundance: -
CDR3aa: CASSRTGQETQYF
CDR3nt: TGTGCCAGCAGCCGGACTGGTCAAGAGACCCAGTACTTC

j_gene: TRBJ1-2
d_gene: -
v_gene: TRBV2
abundance: -
CDR3aa: CASSEGGDYGYTF
CDR3nt: TGTGCCAGCAGTGAAGGGGGGGACTATGGCTACACCTTC

j_gene: TRBJ1-6
d_gene: -
v_gene: TRBV12-2
abundance: -
CDR3aa: CASRLAQRGSYNSPLHF
CDR3nt: TGTGCAAGTCGCTTAGCCCAGAGAGGGTCTTATAATTCACCCCTCCACTTT

j_gene: TRBJ2-7
d_gene: -
v_gene: TRBV6-1
abundance: -
CDR3aa: CASSEGEQYF
CDR3nt: TGTGCCAGCAGTGAGGGTGAGCAGTACTTC

j_gene: TRBJ2-1
d_gene: -
v_gene: TRBV6-1
abundance: -
CDR3aa: CASSDLVGQGSGGQQFF
CDR3nt: TGTGCCAGCAGTGATTTAGTGGGACAGGGTAGCGGGGGACAGCAGTTCTTC

j_gene: TRBJ2-2
d_gene: -
v_gene: TRBV10-3
abundance: -
CDR3aa: CATGVGDDTGELFF
CDR3nt: TGTGCCACCGGAGTAGGGGACGACACCGGGGAGCTGTTTTTT

j_gene: TRBJ2-5
d_gene: -
v_gene: TRBV5-6
abundance: once
CDR3aa: CASSWMGQQETQYF
CDR3nt: TGTGCCAGCAGCTGGATGGGACAACAAGAGACCCAGTACTTC

j_gene: TRBJ1-1
d_gene: TRBD1
v_gene: TRBV5-1
abundance: -
CDR3aa: CASSGTGGYRSDTEAFF
CDR3nt: TGCGCCAGCAGCGGGACAGGGGGTTACCGGTCGGACACTGAAGCTTTCTTT

j_gene: TRBJ2-7
d_gene: -
v_gene: TRBV11-2
abundance: -
CDR3aa: CASSLDITRHTPFEQYF
CDR3nt: TGTGCCAGCAGCTTAGATATCACGAGACACACCCCTTTCGAGCAGTACTTC

j_gene: TRBJ2-7
d_gene: TRBD1
v_gene: TRBV4-1
abundance: -
CDR3aa: CASSQQTGTVYEQYF
CDR3nt: TGCGCCAGCAGCCAGCAGACAGGGACAGTCTACGAGCAGTACTTC

j_gene: TRBJ1-1
d_gene: -
v_gene: TRBV18
abundance: -
CDR3aa: CASSPKGTNTEAFF
CDR3nt: TGTGCCAGCTCACCAAAGGGGACGAACACTGAAGCTTTCTTT

j_gene: TRBJ2-1
d_gene: -
v_gene: TRBV5-1
abundance: -
CDR3aa: CASSPDLSYNEQFF
CDR3nt: TGCGCCAGCAGCCCGGACCTCTCCTACAATGAGCAGTTCTTC

j_gene: TRBJ1-2
d_gene: -
v_gene: TRBV6-1
abundance: -
CDR3aa: CASRSSVGNGYTF
CDR3nt: TGTGCCAGCAGATCCTCGGTGGGCAATGGCTACACCTTC

j_gene: TRBJ2-1
d_gene: -
v_gene: TRBV28
abundance: -
CDR3aa: CASSPSLGQLYNEQFF
CDR3nt: TGTGCCAGCAGTCCGTCGCTAGGACAGCTATACAATGAGCAGTTCTTC

j_gene: TRBJ2-5
d_gene: TRBD2
v_gene: TRBV5-4
abundance: -
CDR3aa: CASSLGLAGDSIETQYF
CDR3nt: TGTGCCAGCAGCCTGGGACTAGCGGGAGACAGTATAGAGACCCAGTACTTC

j_gene: TRBJ1-1
d_gene: TRBD1
v_gene: TRBV9
abundance: -
CDR3aa: CASSATGEASTEAFF
CDR3nt: TGTGCCAGCAGCGCGACAGGGGAAGCTTCCACTGAAGCTTTCTTT

j_gene: TRBJ2-7
d_gene: TRBD1
v_gene: TRBV11-1
abundance: -
CDR3aa: CASRQGAHEQYF
CDR3nt: TGTGCCAGCAGACAGGGGGCCCACGAGCAGTACTTC

j_gene: TRBJ1-1
d_gene: -
v_gene: TRBV10-3
abundance: -
CDR3aa: CAIGRTSDAEAFF
CDR3nt: TGTGCCATCGGGAGGACATCGGACGCTGAAGCTTTCTTT

j_gene: TRBJ2-3
d_gene: TRBD2
v_gene: TRBV6-1
abundance: -
CDR3aa: CASSAGVAGFLTDTQYF
CDR3nt: TGTGCCAGCAGTGCCGGAGTAGCGGGGTTCCTCACAGATACGCAGTATTTT

j_gene: TRBJ2-7
d_gene: -
v_gene: TRBV5-8
abundance: -
CDR3aa: CASSLRFSYEQYF
CDR3nt: TGTGCCAGCAGCTTGCGGTTCTCCTACGAGCAGTACTTC

j_gene: TRBJ1-1
d_gene: -
v_gene: TRBV29-1
abundance: -
CDR3aa: CSVEDSAVLTFF
CDR3nt: TGCAGCGTTGAAGATTCGGCTGTCCTAACTTTCTTT

j_gene: TRBJ1-2
d_gene: -
v_gene: TRBV5-1
abundance: -
CDR3aa: CASSLGETLRYDGYTF
CDR3nt: TGCGCCAGCAGCTTGGGTGAGACGCTTCGGTACGATGGCTACACCTTC

j_gene: TRBJ1-1
d_gene: -
v_gene: TRBV6-6
abundance: -
CDR3aa: CASTVRQGSNTEAFF
CDR3nt: TGTGCCAGCACCGTCCGGCAGGGGTCGAACACTGAAGCTTTCTTT

j_gene: TRBJ2-1
d_gene: -
v_gene: TRBV30
abundance: -
CDR3aa: CAWSIGPYNEQFF
CDR3nt: TGTGCCTGGAGTATTGGACCCTACAATGAGCAGTTCTTC

j_gene: TRBJ2-5
d_gene: -
v_gene: TRBV5-1
abundance: -
CDR3aa: CASSVGGTQETQYF
CDR3nt: TGCGCCAGCAGTGTGGGGGGAACCCAAGAGACCCAGTACTTC

j_gene: TRBJ1-2
d_gene: -
v_gene: TRBV19
abundance: once
CDR3aa: CVFPQVYPYGYTF
CDR3nt: TGTGTTTTTCCTCAGGTTTATCCCTATGGCTACACCTTC

j_gene: TRBJ1-2
d_gene: -
v_gene: TRBV28
abundance: -
CDR3aa: CASSRGGSAPPNYGYTF
CDR3nt: TGTGCCAGCAGTCGCGGGGGGTCCGCCCCGCCTAACTATGGCTACACCTTC

j_gene: TRBJ1-3
d_gene: -
v_gene: TRBV18
abundance: -
CDR3aa: CASSPSIGSGNTIYF
CDR3nt: TGTGCCAGCTCACCATCGATAGGCTCAGGAAACACCATATATTTT

j_gene: TRBJ2-2
d_gene: -
v_gene: TRBV18
abundance: -
CDR3aa: CASSTQTGSTGELFF
CDR3nt: TGTGCCAGCTCAACACAAACAGGGTCCACCGGGGAGCTGTTTTTT

j_gene: TRBJ1-5
d_gene: -
v_gene: TRBV19
abundance: -
CDR3aa: CASSLQGTQPQHF
CDR3nt: TGTGCCAGTAGTCTACAGGGAACCCAGCCCCAGCATTTT

j_gene: TRBJ2-1
d_gene: -
v_gene: TRBV11-2
abundance: -
CDR3aa: CASSLRVVLDNEQFF
CDR3nt: TGTGCCAGCAGCTTAAGGGTAGTTCTGGACAATGAGCAGTTCTTC

j_gene: TRBJ2-1
d_gene: TRBD2
v_gene: TRBV18
abundance: once
CDR3aa: CASSPRLAGGPNEQFF
CDR3nt: TGTGCCAGCTCACCAAGACTAGCGGGAGGGCCGAATGAGCAGTTCTTC

j_gene: TRBJ1-2
d_gene: -
v_gene: TRBV30
abundance: -
CDR3aa: CAWSSGRYGYTF
CDR3nt: TGTGCCTGGAGTTCAGGAAGGTATGGCTACACCTTC

j_gene: TRBJ2-3
d_gene: -
v_gene: TRBV11-3
abundance: -
CDR3aa: CASSLASTDTQYF
CDR3nt: TGTGCCAGCAGCTTAGCCAGCACAGATACGCAGTATTTT